The source of this T cell receptor beta chain is a study of human T cells and chemical hapten exposure. This clonotype has at least ten counts. This CDR3 spans 14 amino acids. V dropped 4 bases and J dropped 0; count of bases not matched to a gene: 1. Germline lookup yields CDR1 MNHNY and CDR2 SVGAGI (reference sequence). As to time point: pre-sensitization, week 0. Documented treatment: therapeutic diphenylcyclopropenone sensitization with weekly scalp DPC. TCRdb re-called the RACE reads with MiXCR, one entry per CDR3 protein. Among roughly 110,000 distinct CDR3 sequences, roughly 12% were seen once, and the ten largest hold 1.6%.

This sequence originates from a woman aged 45-65 years with alopecia areata. Some clones in this sample may be carry-over from other donors' samples. The chain joins TRBV6-6 to TRBJ2-3, with 7 bases aligning to TRBD2. Here the sequenced sample was whole blood, taken in connection with sensitization to the hapten diphenylcyclopropenone (DPC). The CDR3 protein is CASSSSGSTDTQYF. CDR3 coding DNA: TGTGCCAGCAGTTCTAGCGGAAGCACAGATACGCAGTATTTT.